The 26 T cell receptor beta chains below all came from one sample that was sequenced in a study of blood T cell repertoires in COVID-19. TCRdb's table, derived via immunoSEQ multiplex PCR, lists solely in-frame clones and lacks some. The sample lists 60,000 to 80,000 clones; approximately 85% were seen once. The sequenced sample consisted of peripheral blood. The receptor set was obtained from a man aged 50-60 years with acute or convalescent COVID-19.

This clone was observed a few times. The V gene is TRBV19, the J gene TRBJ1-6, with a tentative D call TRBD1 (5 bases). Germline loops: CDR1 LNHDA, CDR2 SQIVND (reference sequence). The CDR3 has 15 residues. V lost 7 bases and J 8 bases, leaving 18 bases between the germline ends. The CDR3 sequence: CASTLSAGSDSPLHF. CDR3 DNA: TGTGCCAGTACCCTATCGGCAGGGTCAGATTCACCCCTCCACTTT.

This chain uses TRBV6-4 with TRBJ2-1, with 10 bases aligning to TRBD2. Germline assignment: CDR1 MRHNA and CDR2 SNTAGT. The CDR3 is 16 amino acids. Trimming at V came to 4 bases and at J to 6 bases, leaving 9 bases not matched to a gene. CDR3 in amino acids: CASSALPASGGNEQFF. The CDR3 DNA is TGTGCCAGCAGTGCTCTCCCGGCTAGCGGGGGCAATGAGCAGTTCTTC.

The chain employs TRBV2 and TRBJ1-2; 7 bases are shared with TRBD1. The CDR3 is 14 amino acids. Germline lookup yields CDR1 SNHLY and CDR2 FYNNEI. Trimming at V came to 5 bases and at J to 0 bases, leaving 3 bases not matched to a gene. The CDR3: CASSRDSTNYGYTF. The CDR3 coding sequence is TGTGCCAGCAGTAGGGACAGCACTAACTATGGCTACACCTTC.

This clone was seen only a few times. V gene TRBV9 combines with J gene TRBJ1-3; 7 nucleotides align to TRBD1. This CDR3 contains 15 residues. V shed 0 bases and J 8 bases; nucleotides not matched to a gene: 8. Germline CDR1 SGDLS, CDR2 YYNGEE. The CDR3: CASSVVGTDRDTIYF. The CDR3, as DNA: TGTGCCAGCAGCGTAGTAGGGACAGATAGGGACACCATATATTTT. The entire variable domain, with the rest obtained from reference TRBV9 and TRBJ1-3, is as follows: DSGVTQTPKHLITATGQRVTLRCSPRSGDLSVYWYQQSLDQGLQFLIQYYNGEERAKGNILERFSAQQFPDLHSELNLSSLELGDSALYFCASSVVGTDRDTIYFGEGSWLTVV.

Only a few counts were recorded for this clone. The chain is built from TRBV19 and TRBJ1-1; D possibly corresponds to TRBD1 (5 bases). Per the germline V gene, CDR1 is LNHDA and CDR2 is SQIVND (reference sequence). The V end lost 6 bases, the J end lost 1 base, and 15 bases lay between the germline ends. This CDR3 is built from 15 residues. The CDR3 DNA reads TGTGCCAGTAGATCCTTGGGGCCCCCGAACACTGAAGCTTTCTTT. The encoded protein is CASRSLGPPNTEAFF.

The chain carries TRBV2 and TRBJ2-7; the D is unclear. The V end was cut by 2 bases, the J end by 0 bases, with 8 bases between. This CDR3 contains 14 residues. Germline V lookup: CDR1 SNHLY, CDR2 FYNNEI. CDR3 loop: CASSEPVSSYEQYF. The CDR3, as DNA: TGTGCCAGCAGTGAACCGGTGAGCTCCTACGAGCAGTACTTC.

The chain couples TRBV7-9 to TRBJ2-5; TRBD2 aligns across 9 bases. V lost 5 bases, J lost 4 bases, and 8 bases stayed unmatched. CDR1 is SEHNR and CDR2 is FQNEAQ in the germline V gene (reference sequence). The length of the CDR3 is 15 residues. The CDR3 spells CASSPSGTEGETQYF. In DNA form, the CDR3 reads TGTGCCAGCAGCCCTAGCGGGACCGAGGGAGAGACCCAGTACTTC.

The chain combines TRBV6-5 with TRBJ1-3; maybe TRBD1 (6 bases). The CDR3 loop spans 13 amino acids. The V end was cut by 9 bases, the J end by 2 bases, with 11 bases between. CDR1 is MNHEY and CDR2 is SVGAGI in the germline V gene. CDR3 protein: CASQGLPGNTIYF. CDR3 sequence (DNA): TGTGCCAGTCAGGGGCTCCCTGGAAACACCATATATTTT.

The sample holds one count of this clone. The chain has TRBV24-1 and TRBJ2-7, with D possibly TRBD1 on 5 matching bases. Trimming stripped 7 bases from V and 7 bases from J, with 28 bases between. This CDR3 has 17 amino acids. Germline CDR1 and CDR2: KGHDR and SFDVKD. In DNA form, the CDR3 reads TGTGCCACCAGCCTCCCTCAAAACAGGATAACCGTGATGGAGCAGTACGTC. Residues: CATSLPQNRITVMEQYV.

The CDR3 DNA follows: TGTGCCAGCAGTCGTTCCGGGACTACCACAGATACGCAGTATTTT. Its translation: CASSRSGTTTDTQYF. The chain employs TRBV27 and TRBJ2-3, with TRBD2 identical over 7 bases. The V gene's germline CDR1 is MNHEY and CDR2 SMNVEV (reference sequence). This CDR3 has 15 residues. Unmatched junction bases numbered 7, after V lost 5 bases and J lost 2 bases.

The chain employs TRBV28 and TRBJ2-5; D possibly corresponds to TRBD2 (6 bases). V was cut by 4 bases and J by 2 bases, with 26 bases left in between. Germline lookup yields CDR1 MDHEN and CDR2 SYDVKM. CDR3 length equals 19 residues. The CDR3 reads CASSSLEILTRGRQETQYF. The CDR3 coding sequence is TGTGCCAGCAGTTCGTTGGAGATCCTGACTAGAGGGAGGCAAGAGACCCAGTACTTC. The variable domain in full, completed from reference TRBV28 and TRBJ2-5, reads DVKVTQSSRYLVKRTGEKVFLECVQDMDHENMFWYRQDPGLGLRLIYFSYDVKMKEKGDIPEGYSVSREKKERFSLILESASTNQTSMYLCASSSLEILTRGRQETQYFGPGTRLLVL.

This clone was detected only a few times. The DNA for the CDR3 is TGCGCCAGCAGTGGGACCCGGGGTAGCGGGGACAATGAGCAGTTCTTC. Protein: CASSGTRGSGDNEQFF. The chain couples TRBV10-1 to TRBJ2-1; 8 bases agree with TRBD2. The trim removed 4 bases at V and 5 bases at J, leaving 10 bases unmatched. CDR1 is WNHNN, CDR2 SYGVQD, per germline (reference sequence). The CDR3 length is 16 residues.

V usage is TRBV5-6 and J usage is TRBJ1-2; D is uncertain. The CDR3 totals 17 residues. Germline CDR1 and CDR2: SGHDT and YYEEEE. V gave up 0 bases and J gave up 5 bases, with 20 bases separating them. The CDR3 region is CASSLGPGGGRRYGYTF. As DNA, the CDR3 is TGTGCCAGCAGCTTGGGACCCGGTGGCGGCCGTAGATATGGCTACACCTTC.

The CDR3 loop reads CASSEAQVASGNTIYF. The DNA of the CDR3 is TGTGCCAGCAGTGAAGCGCAGGTCGCCTCTGGAAACACCATATATTTT. The rearrangement uses TRBV6-1 and TRBJ1-3; D is uncertain. Trimming pared 0 bases from V and 0 bases from J, leaving 9 bases between. The CDR3 loop spans 16 amino acids. Germline CDR1 and CDR2: MNHNS and SASEGT.

CDR3 in amino acids: CASSPEVEDTQYF. The DNA of the CDR3 is TGTGCCAGCAGCCCGGAGGTGGAGGATACGCAGTATTTT. This chain links TRBV7-2 with TRBJ2-3; weak D call: TRBD2 (5 bases). V lost 5 bases, J lost 6 bases, and 12 bases lay in between. Germline CDR1 SGHTA, CDR2 FQGNSA. The CDR3 has 13 amino acids.

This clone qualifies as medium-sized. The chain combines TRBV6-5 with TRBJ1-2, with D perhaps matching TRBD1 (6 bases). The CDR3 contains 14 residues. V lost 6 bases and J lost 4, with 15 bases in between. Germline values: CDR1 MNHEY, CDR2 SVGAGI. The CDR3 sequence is CASRSDSLLYGYTF. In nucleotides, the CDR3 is TGTGCCAGCAGGTCGGACAGCCTGCTCTATGGCTACACCTTC.

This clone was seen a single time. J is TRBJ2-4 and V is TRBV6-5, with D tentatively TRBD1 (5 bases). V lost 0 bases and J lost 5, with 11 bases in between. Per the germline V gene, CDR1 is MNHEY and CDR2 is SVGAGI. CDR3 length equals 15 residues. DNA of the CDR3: TGTGCCAGCAGTTACTCTGGGCAGGGCCAAAACATTCAGTACTTC. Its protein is CASSYSGQGQNIQYF.

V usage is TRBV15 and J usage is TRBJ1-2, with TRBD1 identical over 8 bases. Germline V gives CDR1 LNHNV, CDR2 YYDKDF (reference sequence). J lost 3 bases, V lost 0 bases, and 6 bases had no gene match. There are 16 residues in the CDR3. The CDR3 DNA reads TGTGCCACCAGCAGAGATCCAGACAGGGGCCACTATGGCTACACCTTC. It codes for CATSRDPDRGHYGYTF.

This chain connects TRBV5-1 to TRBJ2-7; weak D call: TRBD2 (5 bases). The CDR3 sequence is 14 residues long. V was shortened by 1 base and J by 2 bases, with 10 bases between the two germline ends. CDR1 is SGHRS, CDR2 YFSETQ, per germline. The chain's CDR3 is CASSLYTGTYEQYF. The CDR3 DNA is TGCGCCAGCAGCTTGTATACCGGGACCTACGAGCAGTACTTC.

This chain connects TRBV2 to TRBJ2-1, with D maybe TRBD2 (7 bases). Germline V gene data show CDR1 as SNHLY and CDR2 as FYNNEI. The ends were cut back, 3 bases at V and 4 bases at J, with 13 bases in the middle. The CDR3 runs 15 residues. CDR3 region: CASSESGGIYNEQFF. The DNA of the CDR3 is TGTGCCAGCAGTGAGTCGGGGGGCATATACAATGAGCAGTTCTTC.

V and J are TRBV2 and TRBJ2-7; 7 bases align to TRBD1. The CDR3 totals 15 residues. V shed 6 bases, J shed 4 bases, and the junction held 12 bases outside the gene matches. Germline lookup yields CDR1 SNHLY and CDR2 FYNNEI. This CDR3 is CASRDPWDRDYEQYV. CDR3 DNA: TGTGCCAGCAGAGACCCCTGGGACAGAGATTACGAGCAGTACGTC.

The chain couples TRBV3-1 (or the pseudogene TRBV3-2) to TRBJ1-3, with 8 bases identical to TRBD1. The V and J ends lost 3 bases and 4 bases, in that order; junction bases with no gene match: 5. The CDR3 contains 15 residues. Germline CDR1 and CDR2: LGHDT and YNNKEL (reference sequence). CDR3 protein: CASSQDRVAGNTIYF. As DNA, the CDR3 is TGTGCCAGCAGCCAGGACAGGGTCGCAGGAAACACCATATATTTT.

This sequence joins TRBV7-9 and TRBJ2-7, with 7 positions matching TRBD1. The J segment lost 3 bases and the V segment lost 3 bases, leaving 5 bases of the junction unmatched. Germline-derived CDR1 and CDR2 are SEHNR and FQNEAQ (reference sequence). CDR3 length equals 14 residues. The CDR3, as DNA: TGTGCCAGCAGCTTGAAACAGGGGAACTACGAGCAGTACTTC. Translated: CASSLKQGNYEQYF.

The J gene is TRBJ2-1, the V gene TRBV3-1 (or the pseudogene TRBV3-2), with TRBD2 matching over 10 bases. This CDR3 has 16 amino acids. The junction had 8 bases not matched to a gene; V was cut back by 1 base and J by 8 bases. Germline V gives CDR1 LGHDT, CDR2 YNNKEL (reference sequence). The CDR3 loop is CASSQGGSGGLDEQFF. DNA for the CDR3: TGTGCCAGCAGCCAAGGAGGTAGCGGGGGGCTAGATGAGCAGTTCTTC.

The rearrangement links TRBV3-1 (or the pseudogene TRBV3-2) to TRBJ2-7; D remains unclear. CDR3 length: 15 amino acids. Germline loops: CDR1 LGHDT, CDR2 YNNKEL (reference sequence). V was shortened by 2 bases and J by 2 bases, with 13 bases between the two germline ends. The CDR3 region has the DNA TGTGCCAGCAGCCAATTTATGGGCAGCCCCTACGAGCAGTACTTC. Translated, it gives CASSQFMGSPYEQYF.

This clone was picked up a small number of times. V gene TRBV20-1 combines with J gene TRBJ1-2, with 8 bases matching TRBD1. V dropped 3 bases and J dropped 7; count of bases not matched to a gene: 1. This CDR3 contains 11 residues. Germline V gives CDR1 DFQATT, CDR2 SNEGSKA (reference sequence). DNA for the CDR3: TGCAGTGCTAGGGACAGGGTTGGCTACACCTTC. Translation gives CSARDRVGYTF.